This entry features one T cell receptor (beta chain) sequence. Its antigen is as yet unknown. The entry originates in a study of cytomegalovirus exposure and HLA in healthy donors. Points from the study as a whole: When analyzed later, a missense DCLRE1C variant was found to be linked to TCR beta V- and J-gene trimming.

The germline V and J ends were trimmed by 4 bases and 0 bases, with 9 bases remaining between them. The CDR3 sequence is 14 residues long. The germline gives CDR1 LNHDA, CDR2 SQIVND (reference sequence). 13 Jbeta primers and 60 Vbeta primers were used for the PCR. Study processing details: It was a later analysis that counted 79 million or so unique TCR beta chains, of which some 12 million were shared. The method was immunoSEQ multiplex PCR; TCRdb's version includes in-frame clones alone and lacks a portion of them. V and J calls and clone size are given by that table; D and trimming were obtained from the DNA. The sample holds tens of thousands of clones.

The sequenced sample was PBMCs. The chain carries TRBV19 and TRBJ1-1, with a tentative D call TRBD1 (6 bases). The clonotype comes from a man aged 18-30 years in good health and CMV-seropositive. The CDR3, as DNA: TGTGCCAGTAGTAACACAGGGATGAACACTGAAGCTTTCTTT. Translation: CASSNTGMNTEAFF. Based on the CDR3 plus reference TRBV19 and TRBJ1-1, the full variable domain is DGGITQSPKYLFRKEGQNVTLSCEQNLNHDAMYWYRQDPGQGLRLIYYSQIVNDFQKGDIAEGYSVSREKKESFPLTVTSAQKNPTAFYLCASSNTGMNTEAFFGQGTRLTVV.